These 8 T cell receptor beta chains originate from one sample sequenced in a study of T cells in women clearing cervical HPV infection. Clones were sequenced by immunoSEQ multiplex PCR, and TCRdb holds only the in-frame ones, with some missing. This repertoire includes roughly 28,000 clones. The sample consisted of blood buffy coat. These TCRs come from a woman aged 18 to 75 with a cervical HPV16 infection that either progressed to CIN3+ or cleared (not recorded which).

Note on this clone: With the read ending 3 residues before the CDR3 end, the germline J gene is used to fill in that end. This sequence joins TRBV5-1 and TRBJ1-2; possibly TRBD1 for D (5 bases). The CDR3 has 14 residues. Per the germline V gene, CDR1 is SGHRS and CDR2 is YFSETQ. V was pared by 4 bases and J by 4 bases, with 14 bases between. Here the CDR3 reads CASSPTGGGYGYTF. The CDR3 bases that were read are TGCGCCAGCAGCCCCACCGGGGGAGGCTATGGC.

The CDR3 reads CASTRGFSSGANVLTF. The sequenced part of the CDR3 DNA is TGCGCCAGCACCCGGGGGTTCTCCTCTGGGGCCAACGTC. V and J are TRBV5-1 and TRBJ2-6, with D tentatively TRBD2 (6 bases). The read halts 3 residues ahead of the CDR3 end, with the missing end drawn from the germline J gene. CDR3 length: 16 amino acids. In germline, CDR1 is SGHRS, CDR2 YFSETQ. V was trimmed by 6 bases and J by 0 bases, leaving 13 bases between them.

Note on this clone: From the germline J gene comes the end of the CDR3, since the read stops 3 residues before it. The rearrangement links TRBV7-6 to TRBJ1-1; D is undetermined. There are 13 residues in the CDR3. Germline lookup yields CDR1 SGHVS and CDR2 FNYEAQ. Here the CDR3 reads CASSSESRETAFF. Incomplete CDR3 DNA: TGTGCCAGCAGCTCGGAGTCGCGGGAGACA.

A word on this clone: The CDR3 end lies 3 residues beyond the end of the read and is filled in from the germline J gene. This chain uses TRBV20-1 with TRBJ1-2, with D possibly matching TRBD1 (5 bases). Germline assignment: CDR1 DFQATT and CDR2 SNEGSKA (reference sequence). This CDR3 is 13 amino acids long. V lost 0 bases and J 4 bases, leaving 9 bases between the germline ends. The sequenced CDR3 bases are TGCAGTGCTAGAGATCAGGGCAGCTATGGC. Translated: CSARDQGSYG. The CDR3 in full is CSARDQGSYGYTF.

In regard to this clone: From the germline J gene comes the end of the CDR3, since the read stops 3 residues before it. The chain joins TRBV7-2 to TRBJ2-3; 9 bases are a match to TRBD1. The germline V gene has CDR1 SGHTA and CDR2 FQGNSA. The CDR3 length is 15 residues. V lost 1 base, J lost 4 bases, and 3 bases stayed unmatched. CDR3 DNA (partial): TGTGCCAGCAGCTTAGGGGACAGGGAACCAGATACG. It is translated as CASSLGDREPDT. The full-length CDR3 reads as CASSLGDREPDTQYF.

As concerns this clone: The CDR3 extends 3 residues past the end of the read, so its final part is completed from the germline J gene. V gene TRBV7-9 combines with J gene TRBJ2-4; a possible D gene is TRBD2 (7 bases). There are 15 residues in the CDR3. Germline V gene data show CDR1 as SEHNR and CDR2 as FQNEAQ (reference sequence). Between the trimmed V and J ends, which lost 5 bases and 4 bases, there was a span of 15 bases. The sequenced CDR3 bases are TGTGCCAGCAGCCTAGGGGGGGGGCCAAAAAACATT. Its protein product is CASSLGGGPKNI. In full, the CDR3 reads CASSLGGGPKNIQYF.

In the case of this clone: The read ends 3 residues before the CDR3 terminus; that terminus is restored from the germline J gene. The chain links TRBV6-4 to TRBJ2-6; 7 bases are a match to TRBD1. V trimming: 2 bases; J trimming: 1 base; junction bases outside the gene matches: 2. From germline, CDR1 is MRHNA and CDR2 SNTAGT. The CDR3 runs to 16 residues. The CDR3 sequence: CASSDRQGSGANVLTF. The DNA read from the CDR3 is TGTGCCAGCAGTGACCGACAGGGATCTGGGGCCAACGTC.

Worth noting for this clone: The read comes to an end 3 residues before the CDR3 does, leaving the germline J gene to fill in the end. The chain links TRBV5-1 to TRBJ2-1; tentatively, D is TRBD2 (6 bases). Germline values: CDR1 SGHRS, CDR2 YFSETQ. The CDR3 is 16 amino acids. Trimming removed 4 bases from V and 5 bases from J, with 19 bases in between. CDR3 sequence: CASSKYRDSSHNEQFF. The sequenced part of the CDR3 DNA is TGCGCCAGCAGCAAATACCGGGACTCCAGCCACAATGAG. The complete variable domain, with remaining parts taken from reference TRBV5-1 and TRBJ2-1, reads KAGVTQTPRYLIKTRGQQVTLSCSPISGHRSVSWYQQTPGQGLQFLFEYFSETQRNKGNFPGRFSGRQFSNSRSEMNVSTLELGDSALYLCASSKYRDSSHNEQFFGPGTRLTVL.